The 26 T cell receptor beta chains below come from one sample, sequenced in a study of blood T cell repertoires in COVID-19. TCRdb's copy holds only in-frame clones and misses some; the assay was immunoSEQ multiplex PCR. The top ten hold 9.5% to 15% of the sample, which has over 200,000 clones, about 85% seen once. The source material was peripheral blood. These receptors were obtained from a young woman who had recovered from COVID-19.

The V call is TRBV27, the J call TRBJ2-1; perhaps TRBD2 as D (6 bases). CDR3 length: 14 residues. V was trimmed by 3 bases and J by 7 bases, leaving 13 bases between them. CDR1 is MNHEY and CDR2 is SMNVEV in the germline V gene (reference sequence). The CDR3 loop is CASSFQREWNEQFF. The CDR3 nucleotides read TGTGCCAGCAGTTTTCAACGGGAGTGGAATGAGCAGTTCTTC.

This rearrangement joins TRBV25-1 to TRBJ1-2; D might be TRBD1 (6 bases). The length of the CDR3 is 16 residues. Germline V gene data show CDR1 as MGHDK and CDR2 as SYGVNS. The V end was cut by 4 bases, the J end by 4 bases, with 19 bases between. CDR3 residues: CASSVGSGRGTYGYTF. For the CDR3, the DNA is TGTGCCAGCAGTGTCGGGTCGGGGAGGGGGACCTATGGCTACACCTTC.

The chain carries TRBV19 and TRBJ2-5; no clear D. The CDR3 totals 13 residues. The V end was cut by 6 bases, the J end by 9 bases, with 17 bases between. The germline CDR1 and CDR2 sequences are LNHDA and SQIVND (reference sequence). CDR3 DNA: TGTGCCAGTAGCACGAAATCCATGGCGGCCCAGTACTTC. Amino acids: CASSTKSMAAQYF.

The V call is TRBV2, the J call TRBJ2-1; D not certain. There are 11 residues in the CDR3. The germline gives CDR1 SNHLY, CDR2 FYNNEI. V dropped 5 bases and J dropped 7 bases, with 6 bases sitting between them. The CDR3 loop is CASSTTNEQFF. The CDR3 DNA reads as TGTGCCAGCAGTACAACGAATGAGCAGTTCTTC.

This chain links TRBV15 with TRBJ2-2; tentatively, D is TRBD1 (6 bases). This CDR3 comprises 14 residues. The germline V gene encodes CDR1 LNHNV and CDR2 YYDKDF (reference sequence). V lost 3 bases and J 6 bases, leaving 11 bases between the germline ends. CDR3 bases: TGTGCCACCAGCAGCGGGGACAACTCCGGGGAGCTGTTTTTT. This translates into CATSSGDNSGELFF.

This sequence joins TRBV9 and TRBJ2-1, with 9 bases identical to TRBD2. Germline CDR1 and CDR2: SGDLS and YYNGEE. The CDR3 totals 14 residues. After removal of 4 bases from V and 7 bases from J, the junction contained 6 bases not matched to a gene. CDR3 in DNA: TGTGCCAGCAGCCTCGGGACTAGCAGGAATGAGCAGTTCTTC. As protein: CASSLGTSRNEQFF. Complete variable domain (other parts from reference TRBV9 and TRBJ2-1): DSGVTQTPKHLITATGQRVTLRCSPRSGDLSVYWYQQSLDQGLQFLIQYYNGEERAKGNILERFSAQQFPDLHSELNLSSLELGDSALYFCASSLGTSRNEQFFGPGTRLTVL.

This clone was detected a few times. CDR3 DNA sequence: TGTGCCATCAGTGAACGACAGGGGGAGTACGAGCAGTACTTC. This codes for CAISERQGEYEQYF. The chain is built from TRBV10-3 and TRBJ2-7; 9 bases fit TRBD1. The germline gives CDR1 ENHRY, CDR2 SYGVKD. This CDR3 is 14 amino acids long. Trimming cost V 3 bases and J 4 bases; bases outside gene matches: 4.

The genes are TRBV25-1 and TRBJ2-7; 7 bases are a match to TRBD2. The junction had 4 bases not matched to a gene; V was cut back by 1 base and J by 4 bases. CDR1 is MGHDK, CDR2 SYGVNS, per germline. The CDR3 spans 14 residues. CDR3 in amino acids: CASSEWGGRYEQYF. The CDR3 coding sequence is TGTGCCAGCAGTGAATGGGGGGGAAGGTACGAGCAGTACTTC.

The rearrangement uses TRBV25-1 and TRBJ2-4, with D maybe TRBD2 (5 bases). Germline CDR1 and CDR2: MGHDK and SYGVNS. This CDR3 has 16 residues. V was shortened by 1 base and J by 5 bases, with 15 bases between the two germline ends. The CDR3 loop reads CASSESGREGQNIQYF. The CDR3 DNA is TGTGCCAGCAGTGAATCTGGACGTGAGGGCCAAAACATTCAGTACTTC.

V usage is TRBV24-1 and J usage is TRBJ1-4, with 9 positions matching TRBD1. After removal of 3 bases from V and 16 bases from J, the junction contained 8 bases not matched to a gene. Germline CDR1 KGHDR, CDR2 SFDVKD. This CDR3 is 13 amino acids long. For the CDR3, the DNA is TGTGCCACCAGTGATCACGGGACAGGGCCGCGGTTTTTT. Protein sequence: CATSDHGTGPRFF.

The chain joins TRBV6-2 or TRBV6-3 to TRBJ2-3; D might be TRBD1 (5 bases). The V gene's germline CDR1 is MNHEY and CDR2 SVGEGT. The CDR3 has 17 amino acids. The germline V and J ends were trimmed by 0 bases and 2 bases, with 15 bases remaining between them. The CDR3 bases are TGTGCCAGCAGTTACTCGATCTCCAGGGCACTCACAGATACGCAGTATTTT. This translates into CASSYSISRALTDTQYF.

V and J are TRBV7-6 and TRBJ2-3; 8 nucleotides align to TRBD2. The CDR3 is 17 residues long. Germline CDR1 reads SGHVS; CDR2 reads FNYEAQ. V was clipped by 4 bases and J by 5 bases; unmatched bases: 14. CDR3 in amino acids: CASSWTLGAGVQDTQYF. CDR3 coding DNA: TGTGCCAGCAGCTGGACTTTGGGAGCGGGAGTTCAAGATACGCAGTATTTT.

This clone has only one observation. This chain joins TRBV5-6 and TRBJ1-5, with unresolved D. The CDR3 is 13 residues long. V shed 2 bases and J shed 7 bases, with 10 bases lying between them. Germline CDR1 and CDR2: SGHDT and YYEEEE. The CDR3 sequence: CASSLSGVQPQHF. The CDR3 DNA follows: TGTGCCAGCAGCTTATCGGGTGTGCAGCCCCAGCATTTT.

For the CDR3, the DNA is TGTGCCAGCCGAAGCGGGACCGGGATCGATGAGCAGTTCTTC. Protein product: CASRSGTGIDEQFF. The chain combines TRBV24-1 with TRBJ2-1, with 7 bases identical to TRBD2. The CDR3 totals 14 residues. CDR1 is KGHDR, CDR2 SFDVKD, per germline. The trim removed 11 bases at V and 8 bases at J, leaving 14 bases unmatched.

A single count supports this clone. As DNA, the CDR3 is TGTGCCAGCAGCCCCCTTGACAGGGGGGAGACCCAGTACTTC. Translated: CASSPLDRGETQYF. The chain combines TRBV28 with TRBJ2-5, with 9 bases lining up with TRBD1. The trim removed 6 bases at V and 5 bases at J, leaving 7 bases unmatched. This CDR3 has 14 residues. In germline, CDR1 is MDHEN, CDR2 SYDVKM.

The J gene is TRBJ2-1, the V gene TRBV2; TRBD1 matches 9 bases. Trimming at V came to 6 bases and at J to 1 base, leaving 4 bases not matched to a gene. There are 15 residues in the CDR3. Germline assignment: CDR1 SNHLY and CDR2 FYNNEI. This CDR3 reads CASSETGGSYNEQFF. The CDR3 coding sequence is TGTGCCAGCAGCGAGACAGGGGGGTCCTACAATGAGCAGTTCTTC.

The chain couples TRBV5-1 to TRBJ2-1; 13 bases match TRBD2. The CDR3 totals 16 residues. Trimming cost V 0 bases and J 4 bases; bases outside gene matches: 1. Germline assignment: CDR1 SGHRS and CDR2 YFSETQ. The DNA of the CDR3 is TGCGCCAGCAGCTTGGAGACTAGCGGGAGGTACAATGAGCAGTTCTTC. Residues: CASSLETSGRYNEQFF.

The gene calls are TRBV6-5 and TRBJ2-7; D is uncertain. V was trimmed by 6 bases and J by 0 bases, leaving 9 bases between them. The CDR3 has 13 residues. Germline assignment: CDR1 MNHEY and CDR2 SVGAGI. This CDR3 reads CASSRISSYEQYF. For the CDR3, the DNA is TGTGCCAGCAGCAGAATCAGCTCCTACGAGCAGTACTTC.

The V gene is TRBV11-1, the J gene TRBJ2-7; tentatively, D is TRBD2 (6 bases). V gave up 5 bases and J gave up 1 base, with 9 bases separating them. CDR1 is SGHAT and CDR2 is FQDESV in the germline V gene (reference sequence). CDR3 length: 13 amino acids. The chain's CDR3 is CASSLGGSYEQYF. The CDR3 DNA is TGTGCCAGCAGCCTTGGGGGGTCCTACGAGCAGTACTTC. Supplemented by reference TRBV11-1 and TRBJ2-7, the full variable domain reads EAEVAQSPRYKITEKSQAVAFWCDPISGHATLYWYRQILGQGPELLVQFQDESVVDDSQLPKDRFSAERLKGVDSTLKIQPAELGDSAMYLCASSLGGSYEQYFGPGTRLTVT.

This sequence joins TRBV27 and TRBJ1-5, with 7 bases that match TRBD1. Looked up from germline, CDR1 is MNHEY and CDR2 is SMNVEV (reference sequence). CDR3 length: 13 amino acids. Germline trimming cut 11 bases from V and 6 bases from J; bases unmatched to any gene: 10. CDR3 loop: CAAAQGLSQPQHF. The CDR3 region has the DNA TGTGCCGCGGCACAGGGGTTAAGTCAGCCCCAGCATTTT.

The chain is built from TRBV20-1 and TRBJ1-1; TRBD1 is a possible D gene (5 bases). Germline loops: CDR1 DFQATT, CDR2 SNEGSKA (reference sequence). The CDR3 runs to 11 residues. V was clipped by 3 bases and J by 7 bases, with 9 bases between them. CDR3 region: CSARGGHEAFF. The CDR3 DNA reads TGCAGTGCTAGGGGGGGTCATGAAGCTTTCTTT.

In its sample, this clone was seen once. The CDR3 here is CASRTSAGGRNEQFF. CDR3 coding DNA: TGCGCCAGCAGAACCTCAGCGGGAGGGCGGAATGAGCAGTTCTTC. The chain employs TRBV4-1 and TRBJ2-1; TRBD2 agrees at 10 bases. This CDR3 has 15 residues. V dropped 6 bases and J dropped 7; count of bases not matched to a gene: 9. Germline V gene sequence: CDR1 MGHRA, CDR2 YSYEKL.

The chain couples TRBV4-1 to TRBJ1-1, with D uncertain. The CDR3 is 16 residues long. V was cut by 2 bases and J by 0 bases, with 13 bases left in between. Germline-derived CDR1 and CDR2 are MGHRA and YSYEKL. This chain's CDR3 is CASSQPRDFVNTEAFF. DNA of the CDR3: TGCGCCAGCAGCCAACCACGAGACTTCGTGAACACTGAAGCTTTCTTT.

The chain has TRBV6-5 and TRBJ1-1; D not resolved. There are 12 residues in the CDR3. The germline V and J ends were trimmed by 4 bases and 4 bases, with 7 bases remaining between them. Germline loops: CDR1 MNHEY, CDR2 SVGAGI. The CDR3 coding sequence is TGTGCCAGCAGTTTATCGGGCACTGAAGCTTTCTTT. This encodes CASSLSGTEAFF.

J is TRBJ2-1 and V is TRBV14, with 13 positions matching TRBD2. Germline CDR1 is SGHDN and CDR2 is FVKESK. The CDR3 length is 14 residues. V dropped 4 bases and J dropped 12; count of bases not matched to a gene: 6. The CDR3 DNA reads TGTGCCAGCAGCCCGGGACTAGCGGGACTCGGGCAGTTCTTC. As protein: CASSPGLAGLGQFF.

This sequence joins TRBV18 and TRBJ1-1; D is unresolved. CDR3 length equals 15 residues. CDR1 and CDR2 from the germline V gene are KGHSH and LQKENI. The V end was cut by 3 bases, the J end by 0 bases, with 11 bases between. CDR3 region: CASSPLGPMNTEAFF. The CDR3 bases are TGTGCCAGCTCACCTCTTGGGCCTATGAACACTGAAGCTTTCTTT.